This is a list of T cell receptor beta chains from one sample in a study of T cell responses to AZD1222 COVID-19 vaccine. The repertoire was sequenced with immunoSEQ multiplex PCR; TCRdb's copy has only in-frame clones and lacks some. The sample has around 66,000 clones; 88% are singletons. The input for sequencing was peripheral blood, taken 28 days after the second dose of the MenACWY control vaccine. These receptors came from an adult who received the MenACWY meningococcal vaccine as a control. Both conserved end residues are part of each CDR3. The order of the fields is V gene, clone size, D gene, J gene, CDR3 protein, CDR3 DNA. A D gene is named only where the DNA matches it firmly. Expanded clones get a size class; other rows say once, few or many, or leave the size out.

V gene: TRBV9
clone size: NA
D gene: TRBD1
J gene: TRBJ1-2
CDR3 protein: CASSVGQGESYTF
CDR3 DNA: TGTGCCAGCAGCGTAGGACAGGGGGAAAGCTACACCTTC

V gene: TRBV30
clone size: NA
D gene: NA
J gene: TRBJ1-2
CDR3 protein: CAWSVHVAGKGYTF
CDR3 DNA: TGTGCCTGGAGTGTACACGTAGCAGGGAAAGGCTACACCTTC

V gene: TRBV7-2
clone size: NA
D gene: NA
J gene: TRBJ2-5
CDR3 protein: CASGYRGQETQYF
CDR3 DNA: TGTGCCAGCGGCTACCGGGGCCAAGAGACCCAGTACTTC

V gene: TRBV6-1
clone size: NA
D gene: TRBD1
J gene: TRBJ1-3
CDR3 protein: CASSEYGTGSGNTIYF
CDR3 DNA: TGTGCCAGCAGTGAATACGGGACAGGGAGTGGAAACACCATATATTTT

V gene: TRBV6-1
clone size: NA
D gene: NA
J gene: TRBJ1-6
CDR3 protein: CASSDTGTGYSPLHF
CDR3 DNA: TGTGCCAGCAGTGATACCGGGACCGGCTATTCACCCCTCCACTTT

V gene: TRBV19
clone size: NA
D gene: TRBD1
J gene: TRBJ1-1
CDR3 protein: CASSTDRDTEAFF
CDR3 DNA: TGTGCCAGTAGTACGGACAGGGACACTGAAGCTTTCTTT

V gene: TRBV7-2
clone size: once
D gene: NA
J gene: TRBJ2-7
CDR3 protein: CASSDRQAYEQYF
CDR3 DNA: TGTGCCAGCAGCGACCGACAGGCCTACGAGCAGTACTTC

V gene: TRBV5-1
clone size: NA
D gene: TRBD2
J gene: TRBJ2-3
CDR3 protein: CASSFTLEVAGGLDTQYF
CDR3 DNA: TGCGCCAGCAGCTTTACCCTTGAGGTAGCGGGGGGGCTCGATACGCAGTATTTT

V gene: TRBV9
clone size: once
D gene: NA
J gene: TRBJ1-1
CDR3 protein: CASSVGGGEATEAFF
CDR3 DNA: TGTGCCAGCAGCGTAGGTGGAGGGGAGGCGACTGAAGCTTTCTTT

V gene: TRBV2
clone size: once
D gene: TRBD1
J gene: TRBJ1-5
CDR3 protein: CASTDRAAGQPQHF
CDR3 DNA: TGTGCCAGCACAGACAGGGCAGCCGGTCAGCCCCAGCATTTT

V gene: TRBV10-3
clone size: NA
D gene: TRBD1
J gene: TRBJ1-2
CDR3 protein: CAISLRDSEYGYTF
CDR3 DNA: TGTGCCATCAGCCTCCGGGACAGCGAATATGGCTACACCTTC

V gene: TRBV7-2
clone size: few
D gene: NA
J gene: TRBJ2-3
CDR3 protein: CASSLFRADTQYF
CDR3 DNA: TGTGCCAGCAGCTTATTCAGGGCAGATACGCAGTATTTT

V gene: TRBV3-1/TRBV3-2
clone size: NA
D gene: NA
J gene: TRBJ2-7
CDR3 protein: CASSQPTGYEQYF
CDR3 DNA: TGTGCCAGCAGCCAGCCGACAGGCTACGAGCAGTACTTC

V gene: TRBV10-1
clone size: NA
D gene: TRBD2
J gene: TRBJ2-3
CDR3 protein: CASSGSGTDTQYF
CDR3 DNA: TGCGCCAGTAGCGGGAGTGGCACAGATACGCAGTATTTT

V gene: TRBV6-2/TRBV6-3
clone size: NA
D gene: NA
J gene: TRBJ2-3
CDR3 protein: CASSYSFQADTQYF
CDR3 DNA: TGTGCCAGCAGTTACTCGTTCCAGGCAGATACGCAGTATTTT

V gene: TRBV11-2
clone size: NA
D gene: NA
J gene: TRBJ1-3
CDR3 protein: CASSLGGSGNTIYF
CDR3 DNA: TGTGCCAGCAGCTTAGGAGGGTCTGGAAACACCATATATTTT

V gene: TRBV15
clone size: NA
D gene: NA
J gene: TRBJ2-6
CDR3 protein: CATRRNSGANVLTF
CDR3 DNA: TGTGCCACCAGGAGAAACTCTGGGGCCAACGTCCTGACTTTC

V gene: TRBV6-2/TRBV6-3
clone size: NA
D gene: NA
J gene: TRBJ2-7
CDR3 protein: CASSPGIRYEQYF
CDR3 DNA: TGTGCCAGCAGTCCCGGAATCCGGTACGAGCAGTACTTC

V gene: TRBV28
clone size: NA
D gene: NA
J gene: TRBJ1-1
CDR3 protein: CASKGVTEAFF
CDR3 DNA: TGTGCCAGCAAGGGGGTCACTGAAGCTTTCTTT

V gene: TRBV5-5
clone size: NA
D gene: TRBD1
J gene: TRBJ2-7
CDR3 protein: CASSLAPGTASSYEQYF
CDR3 DNA: TGTGCCAGCAGCTTGGCCCCAGGGACAGCTAGCTCCTACGAGCAGTACTTC

V gene: TRBV29-1
clone size: NA
D gene: TRBD1
J gene: TRBJ2-7
CDR3 protein: CSVGTGGYEQYF
CDR3 DNA: TGCAGCGTAGGGACAGGCGGCTACGAGCAGTACTTC

V gene: TRBV5-1
clone size: NA
D gene: TRBD1
J gene: TRBJ2-5
CDR3 protein: CASSLTDRAETQYF
CDR3 DNA: TGCGCCAGCAGCTTGACGGACAGGGCAGAGACCCAGTACTTC

V gene: TRBV18
clone size: NA
D gene: TRBD1
J gene: TRBJ2-5
CDR3 protein: CASSLGQTQETQYF
CDR3 DNA: TGTGCCAGCTCACTGGGACAGACCCAAGAGACCCAGTACTTC

V gene: TRBV5-4
clone size: once
D gene: TRBD2
J gene: TRBJ2-1
CDR3 protein: CASSSGLAAVDEQFF
CDR3 DNA: TGTGCCAGCAGCTCGGGACTAGCGGCCGTCGATGAGCAGTTCTTC

V gene: TRBV9
clone size: NA
D gene: TRBD1
J gene: TRBJ1-3
CDR3 protein: CASSVDGQGENTIYF
CDR3 DNA: TGTGCCAGCAGCGTAGACGGGCAGGGGGAAAACACCATATATTTT

V gene: TRBV4-2
clone size: NA
D gene: TRBD1
J gene: TRBJ1-2
CDR3 protein: CASSQETGQGKFYGYTF
CDR3 DNA: TGTGCCAGCAGCCAAGAAACGGGACAGGGAAAATTCTATGGCTACACCTTC

V gene: TRBV6-5
clone size: NA
D gene: NA
J gene: TRBJ1-1
CDR3 protein: CASSYPGGRITEAFF
CDR3 DNA: TGTGCCAGCAGTTACCCGGGGGGGAGGATCACTGAAGCTTTCTTT

V gene: TRBV28
clone size: NA
D gene: NA
J gene: TRBJ1-2
CDR3 protein: CASSKGLGESYTF
CDR3 DNA: TGTGCCAGCAGTAAGGGACTGGGAGAGAGCTACACCTTC

V gene: TRBV5-1
clone size: NA
D gene: TRBD1
J gene: TRBJ1-5
CDR3 protein: CASSKGTGVDPQHF
CDR3 DNA: TGCGCCAGCAGCAAGGGGACAGGGGTAGATCCCCAGCATTTT

V gene: TRBV10-1
clone size: NA
D gene: TRBD1
J gene: TRBJ2-7
CDR3 protein: CASSVGTVGYEQYF
CDR3 DNA: TGCGCCAGCAGTGTAGGGACAGTGGGCTACGAGCAGTACTTC

V gene: TRBV2
clone size: NA
D gene: TRBD1
J gene: TRBJ2-2
CDR3 protein: CASRPTGDFPGELFF
CDR3 DNA: TGTGCCAGCAGGCCTACAGGGGATTTTCCCGGGGAGCTGTTTTTT

V gene: TRBV2
clone size: NA
D gene: TRBD2
J gene: TRBJ2-5
CDR3 protein: CASRLSGGLGTQYF
CDR3 DNA: TGTGCCAGCAGACTTAGCGGGGGGCTCGGGACCCAGTACTTC

V gene: TRBV29-1
clone size: NA
D gene: TRBD1
J gene: TRBJ1-1
CDR3 protein: CSAETGIEEAFF
CDR3 DNA: TGCAGCGCCGAGACAGGGATCGAAGAAGCTTTCTTT

V gene: TRBV11-2
clone size: NA
D gene: TRBD2
J gene: TRBJ2-1
CDR3 protein: CASSLDPAGTYNEQFF
CDR3 DNA: TGTGCCAGCAGCTTAGACCCAGCGGGAACCTACAATGAGCAGTTCTTC

V gene: TRBV27
clone size: NA
D gene: TRBD1
J gene: TRBJ2-1
CDR3 protein: CANTRGQGGYNEQFF
CDR3 DNA: TGTGCCAACACAAGAGGACAGGGAGGCTACAATGAGCAGTTCTTC

V gene: TRBV7-8
clone size: NA
D gene: NA
J gene: TRBJ1-6
CDR3 protein: CASSLSPGRNSPLHF
CDR3 DNA: TGTGCCAGCAGCTTATCACCGGGGAGGAATTCACCCCTCCACTTT

V gene: TRBV29-1
clone size: NA
D gene: TRBD2
J gene: TRBJ2-1
CDR3 protein: CTAGRGLAGYNEQFF
CDR3 DNA: TGCACCGCTGGACGGGGGCTAGCGGGATACAATGAGCAGTTCTTC

V gene: TRBV11-3
clone size: NA
D gene: TRBD1
J gene: TRBJ2-3
CDR3 protein: CASSPGQGVSTDTQYF
CDR3 DNA: TGTGCCAGCAGCCCGGGACAGGGAGTTAGCACAGATACGCAGTATTTT

V gene: TRBV15
clone size: NA
D gene: TRBD1
J gene: TRBJ1-2
CDR3 protein: CATSRDLARGSYGYTF
CDR3 DNA: TGTGCCACCAGCAGAGATCTGGCCAGGGGGAGTTATGGCTACACCTTC

V gene: TRBV5-1
clone size: NA
D gene: NA
J gene: TRBJ1-3
CDR3 protein: CASSSGNTIYF
CDR3 DNA: TGCGCCAGCAGCTCTGGAAACACCATATATTTT

V gene: TRBV16
clone size: NA
D gene: NA
J gene: TRBJ2-1
CDR3 protein: CASSPPRDEQFF
CDR3 DNA: TGTGCCAGCAGCCCCCCCCGAGATGAGCAGTTCTTC

V gene: TRBV9
clone size: NA
D gene: NA
J gene: TRBJ1-3
CDR3 protein: CASSVGGSFSGNTIYF
CDR3 DNA: TGTGCCAGCAGCGTAGGAGGGAGCTTCTCTGGAAACACCATATATTTT

V gene: TRBV24-1
clone size: NA
D gene: TRBD2
J gene: TRBJ2-1
CDR3 protein: CATSAPAASGYNEQFF
CDR3 DNA: TGTGCCACCAGTGCCCCCGCGGCTAGCGGATACAATGAGCAGTTCTTC

V gene: TRBV4-1
clone size: NA
D gene: NA
J gene: TRBJ2-3
CDR3 protein: CASRQGAGTSGDTQYF
CDR3 DNA: TGCGCCAGCAGACAGGGGGCCGGGACTAGTGGAGATACGCAGTATTTT

V gene: TRBV5-1
clone size: NA
D gene: NA
J gene: TRBJ2-3
CDR3 protein: CASSPGDTQYF
CDR3 DNA: TGCGCCAGCAGTCCGGGTGATACGCAGTATTTT

V gene: TRBV30
clone size: once
D gene: NA
J gene: TRBJ2-3
CDR3 protein: CAWSVEHSGTDTQYF
CDR3 DNA: TGTGCCTGGAGTGTAGAGCATTCAGGCACAGATACGCAGTATTTT

V gene: TRBV10-3
clone size: NA
D gene: NA
J gene: TRBJ1-5
CDR3 protein: CAISEGREGQPQHF
CDR3 DNA: TGTGCCATCAGTGAGGGCCGGGAAGGGCAGCCCCAGCATTTT

V gene: TRBV7-2
clone size: NA
D gene: TRBD1
J gene: TRBJ2-2
CDR3 protein: CASSRDRGSTGELFF
CDR3 DNA: TGTGCCAGCAGTCGGGACAGGGGGTCAACCGGGGAGCTGTTTTTT

V gene: TRBV5-1
clone size: NA
D gene: TRBD1
J gene: TRBJ2-6
CDR3 protein: CASSLRTGSGANVLTF
CDR3 DNA: TGCGCCAGCAGTCTTAGGACAGGGTCTGGGGCCAACGTCCTGACTTTC

V gene: TRBV5-1
clone size: NA
D gene: NA
J gene: TRBJ1-5
CDR3 protein: CASSLDSLPGQPQHF
CDR3 DNA: TGCGCCAGCAGCTTGGATTCACTGCCTGGTCAGCCCCAGCATTTT

V gene: TRBV19
clone size: NA
D gene: NA
J gene: TRBJ1-2
CDR3 protein: CASNLGRGYGYTF
CDR3 DNA: TGTGCCAGTAACCTGGGGCGCGGGTATGGCTACACCTTC

V gene: TRBV13
clone size: NA
D gene: TRBD1
J gene: TRBJ1-3
CDR3 protein: CASSLRDREYTIYF
CDR3 DNA: TGTGCCAGCAGCCTCCGGGACAGGGAATACACCATATATTTT

V gene: TRBV9
clone size: NA
D gene: NA
J gene: TRBJ1-3
CDR3 protein: CASSVDLRDTIYF
CDR3 DNA: TGTGCCAGCAGCGTAGATCTCCGGGACACCATATATTTT